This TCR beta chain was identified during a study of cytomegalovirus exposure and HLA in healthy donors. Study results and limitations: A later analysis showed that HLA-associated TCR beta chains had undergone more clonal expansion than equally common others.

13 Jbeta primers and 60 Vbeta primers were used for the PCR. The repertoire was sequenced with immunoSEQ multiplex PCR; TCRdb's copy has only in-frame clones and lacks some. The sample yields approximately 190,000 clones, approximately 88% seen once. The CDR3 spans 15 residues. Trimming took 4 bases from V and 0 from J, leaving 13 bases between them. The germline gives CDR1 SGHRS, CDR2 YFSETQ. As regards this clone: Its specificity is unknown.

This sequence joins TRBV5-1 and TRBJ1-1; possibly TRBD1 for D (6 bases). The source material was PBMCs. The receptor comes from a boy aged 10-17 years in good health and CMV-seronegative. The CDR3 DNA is TGCGCCAGCAGCACCATACAGGGCCTGAACACTGAAGCTTTCTTT. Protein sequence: CASSTIQGLNTEAFF.